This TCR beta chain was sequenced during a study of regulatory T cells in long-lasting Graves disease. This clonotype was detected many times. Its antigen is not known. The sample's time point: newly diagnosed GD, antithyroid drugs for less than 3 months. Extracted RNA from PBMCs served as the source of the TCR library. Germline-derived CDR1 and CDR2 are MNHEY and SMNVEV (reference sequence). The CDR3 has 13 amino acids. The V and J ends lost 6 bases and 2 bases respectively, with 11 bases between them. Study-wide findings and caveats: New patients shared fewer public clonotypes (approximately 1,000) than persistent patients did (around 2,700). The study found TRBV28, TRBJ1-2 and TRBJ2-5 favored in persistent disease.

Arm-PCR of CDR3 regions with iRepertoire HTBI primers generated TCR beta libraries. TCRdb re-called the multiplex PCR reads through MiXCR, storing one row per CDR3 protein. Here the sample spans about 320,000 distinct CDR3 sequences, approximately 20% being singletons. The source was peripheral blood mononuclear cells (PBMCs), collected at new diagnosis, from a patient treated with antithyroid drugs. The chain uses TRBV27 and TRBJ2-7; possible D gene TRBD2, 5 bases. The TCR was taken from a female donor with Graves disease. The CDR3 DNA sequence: TGTGCCAGCAGCCCACGACTACCCTACGAGCAGTACTTC. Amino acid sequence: CASSPRLPYEQYF.